Below, 19 T cell receptor beta chains from the same sample are listed, as sequenced in a study of CD8 T cells in ankylosing spondylitis. Study-level points and caveats: Apparently characteristic of ankylosing spondylitis blood was a TCR beta motif (about eight highly homologous variants).

Their antigen targets remain unknown. One entry per CDR3 protein results from TCRdb running MiXCR on the 5' RACE reads. The sample consists of around 770,000 distinct CDR3 sequences, 15% to 20% of them appearing once. Sequenced material: blood, either unsorted or a sorted T cell fraction (not recorded which). The receptors originated from a male donor with ankylosing spondylitis.

The sample holds a few counts of this clonotype. This chain links TRBV3-1 with TRBJ2-5; D is unclear. The V end lost 1 base, the J end lost 4 bases, and 7 bases lay between the germline ends. CDR3 length equals 13 residues. From germline, CDR1 is LGHDT and CDR2 YNNKEL (reference sequence). Here the CDR3 reads CASSQVGRETQYF. The CDR3 nucleotides are TGTGCCAGCAGCCAAGTCGGACGAGAGACCCAGTACTTC.

A few counts support this clonotype. The chain couples TRBV7-2 to TRBJ2-1; 9 bases line up with TRBD2. The germline gives CDR1 SGHTA, CDR2 FQGNSA. V gave up 1 base and J gave up 1 base; unmatched junction bases: 2. This CDR3 has 16 residues. As DNA, the CDR3 is TGTGCCAGCAGCTTAGTAACTAGCGGGTCCTACAATGAGCAGTTCTTC. Translation: CASSLVTSGSYNEQFF.

V gene TRBV4-1 combines with J gene TRBJ2-5; D could derive from TRBD1 or TRBD2 (6 bases each). Deletions cut 4 bases from V and 6 bases from J, with 12 bases between. The germline CDR1 and CDR2 sequences are MGHRA and YSYEKL. There are 13 residues in the CDR3. The CDR3 nucleotides read TGCGCCAGCAGCCGGACTGGGGGGCAGACCCAGTACTTC. Residues: CASSRTGGQTQYF.

The chain has TRBV28 and TRBJ2-2, with TRBD1 identical over 12 bases. Germline loops: CDR1 MDHEN, CDR2 SYDVKM. With V trimmed by 4 bases and J by 5 bases, 8 bases remained unmatched. The CDR3 runs 17 residues. CDR3 residues: CASSSRDRGRWTGELFF. The CDR3, as DNA: TGTGCCAGCAGTTCCCGGGACAGGGGGCGGTGGACCGGGGAGCTGTTTTTT.

CDR3 DNA: TGTGCCAGCAGCTTAATGGGGTCAGGGAATGCCGGGGAGCTGTTTTTT. This translates into CASSLMGSGNAGELFF. The V gene is TRBV7-3, the J gene TRBJ2-2; D possibly corresponds to TRBD1 (5 bases). Germline V gene data show CDR1 as SGHTA and CDR2 as FQGTGA. Trimming removed 1 base at V and 6 bases at J, with 15 bases between. The CDR3 has 16 residues. Using reference TRBV7-3 and TRBJ2-2 for the parts outside the CDR3, the full variable domain is GAGVSQTPSNKVTEKGKYVELRCDPISGHTALYWYRQSLGQGPEFLIYFQGTGAADDSGLPNDRFFAVRPEGSVSTLKIQRTERGDSAVYLCASSLMGSGNAGELFFGEGSRLTVL.

This clonotype was counted only a few times. This chain connects TRBV7-3 to TRBJ2-7, with 8 bases that match TRBD1. With V trimmed by 5 bases and J by 3 bases, 9 bases remained unmatched. The CDR3 runs 15 residues. Per the germline V gene, CDR1 is SGHTA and CDR2 is FQGTGA. The CDR3 DNA sequence: TGTGCCAGCAGCCCCTGGACAGGGCCTGGCTACGAGCAGTACTTC. This gives the protein CASSPWTGPGYEQYF.

This clonotype was observed a handful of times. The rearrangement uses TRBV29-1 and TRBJ2-2, with D perhaps being TRBD1 or TRBD2 (6 bases each). CDR1 SQVTM and CDR2 ANQGSEA come from the germline V gene. This CDR3 is 13 amino acids long. V lost 8 bases and J 0 bases, leaving 10 bases between the germline ends. This chain's CDR3 is CSTRDTNTGELFF. CDR3 nucleotide sequence: TGCAGCACGCGGGACACGAACACCGGGGAGCTGTTTTTT.

In this sample, this clonotype turned up many times. The CDR3 loop reads CASSSDRLNNEQFF. The CDR3 DNA follows: TGCGCCAGCAGCAGCGACAGGCTTAACAATGAGCAGTTCTTC. The rearrangement uses TRBV5-1 and TRBJ2-1; tentatively, D is TRBD1 (6 bases). The germline CDR1 and CDR2 sequences are SGHRS and YFSETQ. Trimming shortened V by 4 bases and J by 5 bases, and 13 bases separated the two germline ends. The CDR3 runs to 14 residues.

This clonotype was seen only a few times. The chain uses TRBV12-3 or TRBV12-4 and TRBJ2-7; D possibly matches TRBD1 or TRBD2 (5 bases each). V lost 5 bases to trimming and J lost 8 bases, with 16 bases between them. The CDR3 has 13 residues. The CDR3: CASSPGTVSKQYF. As DNA, the CDR3 is TGTGCCAGCAGTCCCGGGACGGTTAGCAAGCAGTACTTC.

The J gene is TRBJ2-1, the V gene TRBV5-6; D may be TRBD2 (5 bases). The V and J ends lost 0 bases and 4 bases respectively, with 14 bases between them. Germline lookup yields CDR1 SGHDT and CDR2 YYEEEE. The CDR3 covers 16 residues. CDR3 coding DNA: TGTGCCAGCAGCTTGGTATCTAGCAACGGGTACAATGAGCAGTTCTTC. Protein product: CASSLVSSNGYNEQFF.

The V call is TRBV30, the J call TRBJ2-3; D call uncertain. This CDR3 region has 13 residues. In germline, CDR1 is GTSNPN, CDR2 SVGIG (reference sequence). Trimming took off 0 bases at V and 0 bases at J, with 4 bases between the two ends. The CDR3 spells CAWSVGSTDTQYF. For the CDR3, the DNA is TGTGCCTGGAGTGTCGGTAGCACAGATACGCAGTATTTT.

A few counts support this clonotype. The chain joins TRBV14 to TRBJ2-3; D is undetermined. The CDR3 totals 13 residues. CDR1 SGHDN and CDR2 FVKESK come from the germline V gene. Trimming stripped 0 bases from V and 12 bases from J, with 13 bases between. The CDR3 reads CASSQENTASQYF. The DNA for the CDR3 is TGTGCCAGCAGCCAAGAAAACACGGCTAGTCAGTATTTT.

With regard to this clonotype: An end of the junction does not agree with germline; a read error may underlie this. The V call is TRBV2, the J call TRBJ1-1; D gene unclear. The CDR3 is 15 amino acids. Germline V gene sequence: CDR1 SNHLY, CDR2 FYNNEI. CDR3 bases: TGTGACAGCAGTGAAGCGGGTCCGCGTTACACTGAAGCTTTCTTT. Translating gives CDSSEAGPRYTEAFF.

This clonotype was counted between two and nine times. The rearrangement links TRBV19 to TRBJ1-2; D gene unclear. Trimming took 3 bases from V and 7 from J, leaving 15 bases between them. The CDR3 runs to 14 residues. Germline V gene lookup returns CDR1 LNHDA and CDR2 SQIVND (reference sequence). The CDR3 spells CASSISTGGSGYTF. CDR3 sequence (DNA): TGTGCCAGTAGTATTAGTACTGGAGGGAGTGGCTACACCTTC.

This clonotype was observed a few times. The chain employs TRBV4-2 and TRBJ2-7; tentatively, D is TRBD1 (6 bases). The V and J ends lost 1 base and 4 bases respectively, with 11 bases between them. The CDR3 has 14 amino acids. The germline CDR1 and CDR2 sequences are LGHNA and YNFKEQ. CDR3 coding DNA: TGTGCCAGCAGCCAAGCGCAGGGGAATTACGAGCAGTACTTC. Translated: CASSQAQGNYEQYF.

Only a few counts were recorded for this clonotype. This clone may be a read error of a much larger clone one base away. The chain combines TRBV29-1 with TRBJ2-7, with 7 bases fitting TRBD1. The junction had 4 bases not matched to a gene; V was cut back by 6 bases and J by 2 bases. The germline gives CDR1 SQVTM, CDR2 ANQGSEA. CDR3 length: 12 residues. CDR3 in amino acids: CSVWDSTYEQYF. The CDR3 DNA sequence: TGCAGCGTGTGGGACAGTACCTACGAGCAGTACTTC.

The rearrangement links TRBV24-1 to TRBJ2-2; D is ambiguous. V lost 3 bases and J lost 1, with 8 bases in between. From germline, CDR1 is KGHDR and CDR2 SFDVKD. This CDR3 comprises 15 residues. CDR3 protein: CATSDTRRNTGELFF. The CDR3, as DNA: TGTGCCACCAGTGATACCAGGAGGAACACCGGGGAGCTGTTTTTT.

J is TRBJ2-7 and V is TRBV28, with D possibly called TRBD1 or TRBD2 (8 bases each). This CDR3 has 19 residues. Per the germline V gene, CDR1 is MDHEN and CDR2 is SYDVKM. The ends were cut back, 5 bases at V and 0 bases at J, with 26 bases in the middle. The CDR3 loop reads CASSTQGVEASGFSYEQYF. The DNA of the CDR3 is TGTGCCAGCAGTACACAGGGGGTAGAGGCTAGCGGGTTCTCCTACGAGCAGTACTTC.

This rearrangement joins TRBV15 to TRBJ2-5; tentatively, D is TRBD1 (6 bases). This CDR3 comprises 15 residues. Germline assignment: CDR1 LNHNV and CDR2 YYDKDF (reference sequence). V was trimmed by 1 base and J by 5 bases, leaving 14 bases between them. The CDR3 here is CATSRAQGYGETQYF. DNA of the CDR3: TGTGCCACCAGCAGAGCCCAGGGGTACGGGGAGACCCAGTACTTC.